This T cell receptor (beta chain) derives from a study of cytomegalovirus exposure and HLA in healthy donors. Study-wide context: In a previous analysis, approximately 110 million unique TCR beta sequences were found from 170 million or so T cells. Study results and caveats: Other equally common chains were less clonally expanded than HLA-associated TCR beta chains, a later analysis showed. With further analysis later on, most CMV-associated TCR beta chains appeared HLA-restricted. Presence/absence analyses took donor sequencing depth as roughly uniform.

In regard to this clone: Its antigen is as yet unknown.

The PCR used 60 Vbeta and 13 Jbeta primers. Sequencing used immunoSEQ multiplex PCR; TCRdb keeps in-frame clones, though not all of them. The table records approximately 150,000 clones, about 80% of them present only once. Sequencing was done on a sample of PBMCs. This receptor was taken from a man aged 25 to 40 in good health and CMV-seropositive.

The CDR3 DNA sequence: TGTGCCACCAGACAGGGCGGCTTGTTTGGGGCCAACGTCCTGACTTTC. Its translation is CATRQGGLFGANVLTF. This chain connects TRBV15 to TRBJ2-6; D is possibly TRBD1 (6 bases). There are 16 residues in the CDR3. Trimming took off 6 bases at V and 3 bases at J, with 15 bases between the two ends. The V gene's germline CDR1 is LNHNV and CDR2 YYDKDF (reference sequence).